This section outlines one TCR beta chain sequence together with its context. It lacks a known antigen. No much larger clone is present one base from it, and per-base qualities are unavailable. Library preparation used the immunoSEQ multiplex PCR assay. The source is immuneACCESS, and TCRdb retained only in-frame sequences with V and J called. Part of the clones is not carried over; for the studies checked, unresolved V genes explain less than half of this, and the remainder is unexplained. This sample comprises tens of thousands of clones, roughly 92% of them detected only once. 0.99% of the sample goes to the ten largest clones. The data are from a study of T cell changes during pregnancy in multiple sclerosis (dated by TCRdb to about 2019). About the study as a whole: The study examined how the T cell repertoire changed over the course of pregnancy in women with multiple sclerosis.

This receptor was obtained from a female donor with multiple sclerosis, enrolled in a pregnancy study. The source material was peripheral blood, sampled after pregnancy.

This receptor carries the CDR3 CASSLFRGVNTEAFF. The bases are TGCGCCAGCAGCCTCTTTCGGGGAGTGAACACTGAAGCTTTCTTT. The chain is encoded by TRBV4-3 joined to TRBJ1-1; the D gene lacks a confident call. According to the germline V gene, CDR1 reads LGHNA and CDR2 reads YSLEER. V is reduced by 4 bases and J by 0 bases, leaving a spacing of 12 bases between them. Measured from the cysteine to the phenylalanine, the CDR3 is 15 residues long. CDR3 DNA is the only sequence kept; it has 45 bases, read in frame from the first base.